This T cell receptor (beta chain) was captured in a study of shared clonotypes between healthy human individuals. About the research overall: Plates per donor: three CD4 naive, three CD4 memory, two CD8 naive, one CD8 memory.

Using immunoSEQ multiplex PCR, the repertoire was profiled, and TCRdb retains in-frame clones only, with some absent. Counted here are a few million clones, about 94% occurring once; the ten biggest clones make up 0.13%. V lost 3 bases and J 2 bases, leaving 13 bases between the germline ends. Germline lookup yields CDR1 SQVTM and CDR2 ANQGSEA. The CDR3 extends over 14 amino acids. Study-wide findings and caveats: Against clonotypes common to all four donors, non-shared ones had lower generation probabilities.

With respect to this clone: Its antigen is as yet unknown.

The chain carries TRBV29-1 and TRBJ1-2; D call uncertain. This clonotype was sampled from a man between 18 and 29 years old in good health. Sequenced material: naive CD4+ T cells sorted from blood. Sample subset: CD45RA+ positively selected. Here the CDR3 DNA reads TGCAGCGTTGACGTAGTGGCTCCCAACTATGGCTACACCTTC. Protein: CSVDVVAPNYGYTF.